The T cell receptor beta chain under discussion was sequenced for a study of CD8+ T cells in alopecia areata. The authors extracted RNA and reverse transcribed it into cDNA as the sequencing template. Clones were read by immunoSEQ multiplex PCR, and TCRdb kept only the in-frame ones, dropping some. The table lists around 210,000 clones, more than 50% of them singletons, with over 4% in the top ten. The length of the CDR3 is 12 residues. V was cut by 4 bases and J by 2 bases, with 8 bases left in between. Germline V gene lookup returns CDR1 GTSNPN and CDR2 SVGIG (reference sequence). The V and J genes are TRBV30 and TRBJ2-5; D is unclear. The TCR was taken from a human donor in good health. The sample consisted of CD8+ T cells sorted from blood. CDR3 DNA sequence: TGTGCCTGGAAACTACCTCAAGAGACCCAGTACTTC. Encoded protein: CAWKLPQETQYF.